A selection of T cell receptor beta chains follows, all from one sample in a study of shared clonotypes between healthy human individuals. Clones were read by immunoSEQ multiplex PCR, and TCRdb kept only the in-frame ones, dropping some. The sample yields more than 2 million clones, approximately 96% seen once. The sequenced material came from naive CD4+ T cells sorted from blood. The receptors come from a man aged 18 to 30 in good health. The CDR3 runs from the conserved cysteine through the conserved F or W. A D gene is named only where the DNA matches it firmly. Clone sizes are given selectively: once, few, many, or a class where the clone is expanded.

>TRBV30|-|TRBJ1-3|-
CAWKASGNTIYF
TGTGCCTGGAAGGCCTCTGGAAACACCATATATTTT
>TRBV5-1|-|TRBJ2-2|TRBD2
CASSPPSGVNTGELFF
TGCGCCAGCAGCCCCCCTAGCGGCGTAAACACCGGGGAGCTGTTTTTT
>TRBV6-6|-|TRBJ1-5|-
CASSYSEVNQPQHF
TGTGCCAGCAGTTACTCAGAGGTCAATCAGCCCCAGCATTTT
>TRBV30|-|TRBJ1-6|-
CAWSLGDSPLHF
TGTGCCTGGAGCCTAGGGGATTCACCCCTCCACTTT
>TRBV5-4|-|TRBJ2-1|-
CASSLQQGSGNEQFF
TGTGCCAGCAGCTTACAACAGGGCTCTGGCAATGAGCAGTTCTTC
>TRBV5-1|-|TRBJ2-3|TRBD2
CASSLMRLAGTDTQYF
TGCGCCAGCAGCTTGATGCGACTAGCGGGCACAGATACGCAGTATTTT
>TRBV6-1|-|TRBJ2-2|TRBD2
CASSERGGATGELFF
TGTGCCAGCAGTGAACGGGGGGGAGCCACCGGGGAGCTGTTTTTT
>TRBV7-2|-|TRBJ1-2|TRBD1
CASSLAGQGPTNYGYTF
TGTGCCAGCAGCTTAGCCGGACAGGGACCAACTAACTATGGCTACACCTTC
>TRBV7-8|-|TRBJ1-3|-
CASSAGRYSGNTIYF
TGTGCCAGCAGCGCCGGACGGTACTCTGGAAACACCATATATTTT
>TRBV5-1|-|TRBJ2-1|-
CASSPERMEQFF
TGCGCCAGCAGCCCAGAGCGGATGGAGCAGTTCTTC
>TRBV6-4|-|TRBJ2-7|-
CASSPTGSSYEQYF
TGTGCCAGCAGCCCGACTGGGAGCTCCTACGAGCAGTACTTC
>TRBV6-5|-|TRBJ1-6|TRBD1
CASSLVQGAGSPLHF
TGTGCCAGCAGTCTAGTACAGGGGGCTGGTTCACCCCTCCACTTT
>TRBV2|-|TRBJ2-7|TRBD1
CASLNDRGPYEQYF
TGTGCCAGCCTCAACGACAGGGGCCCCTACGAGCAGTACTTC
>TRBV14|once|TRBJ1-2|-
CASSQGPGRFYGYTF
TGTGCCAGCAGCCAAGGCCCGGGACGGTTCTATGGCTACACCTTC
>TRBV12-2|-|TRBJ1-6|-
CASRLADREKRNSPLHF
TGTGCAAGTCGCTTGGCGGACAGGGAGAAACGCAATTCACCCCTCCACTTT
>TRBV19|once|TRBJ2-7|TRBD1
CASSRTGVNEQYF
TGTGCCAGTTCTAGGACAGGGGTCAACGAGCAGTACTTC
>TRBV4-1|-|TRBJ2-7|-
CASSQDIGRQYF
TGCGCCAGCAGCCAAGATATCGGGAGACAGTACTTC
>TRBV5-4|-|TRBJ2-7|TRBD1
CASSPDRVHEQYF
TGTGCCAGCAGCCCGGACAGGGTACACGAGCAGTACTTC
>TRBV2|-|TRBJ1-4|TRBD1
CASSAGDRSPTNEKLFF
TGTGCCAGCAGTGCGGGGGACAGGTCCCCCACTAATGAAAAACTGTTTTTT
>TRBV27|-|TRBJ1-1|TRBD1
CASSRYRDRETEAFF
TGTGCCAGCAGTAGATACCGGGACAGGGAAACTGAAGCTTTCTTT
>TRBV5-1|-|TRBJ1-1|-
CASSLEGGSTEAFF
TGCGCCAGCAGCTTGGAAGGGGGGAGTACTGAAGCTTTCTTT
>TRBV30|-|TRBJ2-3|-
CAWRGTPASTDTQYF
TGTGCCTGGAGGGGGACGCCCGCTAGCACAGATACGCAGTATTTT
>TRBV7-9|once|TRBJ2-7|-
CASSLAGGAYYEQYF
TGTGCCAGCAGCTTAGCGGGGGGAGCGTACTACGAGCAGTACTTC